These 5 T cell receptor beta chains share one sample of origin, sequenced in a study of blood T cells in healthy people across ages. Through a sample-barcoded 5' primer and a J-beta primer mix, a second PCR was run for about 7 to 12 cycles. In TCRdb, the 5' RACE reads were re-called with MiXCR into one record per CDR3 protein. The repertoire holds approximately 730,000 distinct CDR3 sequences, with 40% to 45% as singletons. The sample taken for sequencing was blood. All receptors come from a woman between 55 and 75 years old in good health.

The gene calls are TRBV2 and TRBJ1-2; 11 bases are shared with TRBD1. This CDR3 is built from 17 residues. V shed 6 bases and J 2 bases; nucleotides not matched to a gene: 11. Germline assignment: CDR1 SNHLY and CDR2 FYNNEI. The CDR3 DNA reads TGTGCCAGCAGCGGGTTTAAAGGACAGGGGGCCAACTATGGCTACACCTTC. Translated, it gives CASSGFKGQGANYGYTF. The full variable domain, completed using reference TRBV2 and TRBJ1-2, is EPEVTQTPSHQVTQMGQEVILRCVPISNHLYFYWYRQILGQKVEFLVSFYNNEISEKSEIFDDQFSVERPDGSNFTLKIRSTKLEDSAMYFCASSGFKGQGANYGYTFGSGTRLTVV.

Only a few counts were recorded for this clonotype. V and J are TRBV20-1 and TRBJ2-3; TRBD2 matches 7 bases. Germline trimming cut 6 bases from V and 4 bases from J; bases unmatched to any gene: 10. Germline V gives CDR1 DFQATT, CDR2 SNEGSKA (reference sequence). The CDR3 runs to 14 residues. CDR3 protein: CSAVTSQRADTQYF. As DNA, the CDR3 is TGCAGTGCCGTGACTAGCCAACGGGCAGATACGCAGTATTTT.

This clonotype has only one observation. The gene calls are TRBV29-1 and TRBJ2-7; D remains unclear. V was pared by 5 bases and J by 3 bases, with 17 bases between. Per the germline V gene, CDR1 is SQVTM and CDR2 is ANQGSEA. There are 14 residues in the CDR3. CDR3 amino acids: CSVSQRADGYEQYF. The CDR3 DNA is TGCAGCGTTTCACAACGGGCAGACGGCTACGAGCAGTACTTC.

This clonotype was observed a few times. The genes are TRBV5-6 and TRBJ2-1; 10 bases map to TRBD1. The V gene end was trimmed by 3 bases and the J gene end by 6 bases; junction bases not matched to a gene: 3. Germline V CDR1 and CDR2: SGHDT, YYEEEE. The CDR3 contains 14 residues. CDR3 nucleotides: TGTGCCAGCAGCTCCCGACAGGGGGCCAATGAGCAGTTCTTC. Translation gives CASSSRQGANEQFF.

V gene TRBV7-2 combines with J gene TRBJ2-7; tentatively, D is TRBD1 or TRBD2 (6 bases each). CDR1 is SGHTA and CDR2 is FQGNSA in the germline V gene. The V gene lost 3 bases and the J gene lost 7 bases, with 16 bases spanning the gap. The CDR3 is 14 amino acids. Written as DNA, the CDR3 is TGTGCCAGCAGCTTGGCGGAGGGGGTGGGGGAGCAGTACTTC. Its protein product is CASSLAEGVGEQYF.